What follows are 18 T cell receptor beta chains derived from one specimen sequenced in a study of cytomegalovirus exposure and HLA in healthy donors. PCR employed 60 Vbeta and 13 Jbeta primers. Sequencing used immunoSEQ multiplex PCR; TCRdb keeps in-frame clones, though not all of them. The sample shows around 30,000 clones, about 60% of them seen only once. The sample taken for sequencing was PBMCs. The receptor source for this set is a man aged 45-60 years in good health and CMV-seropositive.

This clone has only one observation. The chain combines TRBV5-1 with TRBJ2-7; TRBD1 matches at 10 bases. V trimming: 3 bases; J trimming: 6 bases; junction bases outside the gene matches: 3. The germline gives CDR1 SGHRS, CDR2 YFSETQ. This CDR3 has 13 residues. The CDR3 DNA reads as TGCGCCAGCAGCTGGGACAGGGGTGCCGAGCAGTACTTC. The encoded protein is CASSWDRGAEQYF.

The rearrangement uses TRBV10-3 and TRBJ1-5; no clear D. Trimming removed 0 bases at V and 5 bases at J, with 5 bases between. This CDR3 spans 13 amino acids. Germline V CDR1 and CDR2: ENHRY, SYGVKD. CDR3 coding DNA: TGTGCCATCAGTGAGTCGAGGTATCAGCCCCAGCATTTT. Translating it yields CAISESRYQPQHF.

V and J are TRBV2 and TRBJ1-2; unclear D gene. The germline V and J ends were trimmed by 6 bases and 1 base, with 12 bases remaining between them. CDR3 size: 14 residues. CDR1 is SNHLY and CDR2 is FYNNEI in the germline V gene. CDR3 in DNA: TGTGCCAGCAGCCCGGGTGAATATAACTATGGCTACACCTTC. Protein: CASSPGEYNYGYTF.

The rearrangement uses TRBV27 and TRBJ2-3; D gene uncertain. Germline CDR1 MNHEY, CDR2 SMNVEV (reference sequence). Trimming took 6 bases from V and 0 from J, leaving 4 bases between them. The CDR3 length is 12 residues. CDR3 amino acids: CASRASTDTQYF. CDR3 DNA sequence: TGTGCCAGCAGGGCAAGCACAGATACGCAGTATTTT.

V and J are TRBV7-2 and TRBJ2-2, with 8 bases fitting TRBD1. J gave up 5 bases and V 2 bases, and 1 base lay outside the gene matches. The germline gives CDR1 SGHTA, CDR2 FQGNSA. This CDR3 is 14 amino acids long. CDR3 region: CASSLRQGTGELFF. As DNA, the CDR3 is TGTGCCAGCAGCTTACGACAGGGGACCGGGGAGCTGTTTTTT.

The V and J genes are TRBV30 and TRBJ2-1, with D unresolved. The germline gives CDR1 GTSNPN, CDR2 SVGIG (reference sequence). This CDR3 comprises 11 residues. The V gene lost 7 bases and the J gene lost 8 bases, with 12 bases spanning the gap. The CDR3 is CALQTEYEQFF. CDR3 DNA sequence: TGTGCCTTACAGACCGAGTATGAGCAGTTCTTC.

The chain couples TRBV21-1 to TRBJ2-1; the table's D gene call, TRBD2, was not cross checked with the DNA. TRBV21-1 is flagged as a pseudogene. This CDR3 comprises 16 residues. The CDR3 loop is CASSGPGLARNNEQFF. For the CDR3, the DNA is TGTGCCAGCAGCGGACCGGGACTAGCAAGGAACAATGAGCAGTTCTTC.

The chain combines TRBV4-3 with TRBJ1-3; TRBD1 aligns across 7 bases. Unmatched junction bases numbered 1, after V lost 2 bases and J lost 3 bases. The CDR3 consists of 14 residues. The V gene's germline CDR1 is LGHNA and CDR2 YSLEER. The DNA for the CDR3 is TGCGCCAGCAGCCAATGGACAGGTGGAAACACCATATATTTT. It encodes CASSQWTGGNTIYF.

This clone was recorded a few times. The gene calls are TRBV7-8 and TRBJ1-2, with D tentatively TRBD1 (6 bases). CDR1 is SGHVS, CDR2 FQNEAQ, per germline. The germline V and J ends were trimmed by 6 bases and 1 base, with 12 bases remaining between them. CDR3 size: 14 residues. CDR3: CASRGQGSNYGYTF. CDR3 DNA sequence: TGTGCCAGCAGAGGGCAGGGGAGTAACTATGGCTACACCTTC.

The chain combines TRBV28 with TRBJ2-5; 9 positions agree with TRBD1. Looked up from germline, CDR1 is MDHEN and CDR2 is SYDVKM. This CDR3 contains 14 residues. After removal of 5 bases from V and 5 bases from J, the junction contained 6 bases not matched to a gene. DNA of the CDR3: TGTGCCAGCAGTATACACAGGGGGCGCGAGACCCAGTACTTC. It is translated as CASSIHRGRETQYF.

The J gene is TRBJ2-7, the V gene TRBV6-5, with 7 bases aligning to TRBD1. Trimming at V came to 2 bases and at J to 3 bases, leaving 7 bases not matched to a gene. The CDR3 sequence is 15 residues long. Per germline, CDR1 MNHEY and CDR2 SVGAGI. The DNA of the CDR3 is TGTGCCAGCAGTTACCGGGACAGAGGTCGCTACGAGCAGTACTTC. Translated: CASSYRDRGRYEQYF.

In this sample, this clone turned up once. The gene calls are TRBV29-1 and TRBJ2-3, with D tentatively TRBD2 (6 bases). The length of the CDR3 is 11 residues. V dropped 6 bases and J dropped 5 bases, with 9 bases sitting between them. Germline V gene lookup returns CDR1 SQVTM and CDR2 ANQGSEA. This CDR3 is CSVWGGDTQYF. The DNA for the CDR3 is TGCAGCGTATGGGGAGGAGATACGCAGTATTTT.

The CDR3 is CSGGTGGVLSAFF. The CDR3 bases are TGCAGCGGCGGGACAGGGGGCGTACTCTCCGCTTTCTTT. The V and J genes are TRBV29-1 and TRBJ1-1; TRBD1 matches at 12 bases. V trimming: 7 bases; J trimming: 11 bases; junction bases outside the gene matches: 11. The CDR3 covers 13 residues. Germline V gene sequence: CDR1 SQVTM, CDR2 ANQGSEA.

This chain uses TRBV6-1 with TRBJ2-3; 10 positions match TRBD1. This CDR3 is 15 amino acids long. The V gene's germline CDR1 is MNHNS and CDR2 SASEGT. The trim removed 5 bases at V and 4 bases at J, leaving 6 bases unmatched. The CDR3 reads CASSRGTGVADTQYF. CDR3 nucleotide sequence: TGTGCCAGCAGTAGAGGGACAGGGGTAGCAGATACGCAGTATTTT.

In its sample, this clone was seen once. The V gene is TRBV27, the J gene TRBJ2-7; D possibly corresponds to TRBD2 (7 bases). The CDR3 is made up of 14 amino acids. Germline CDR1 reads MNHEY; CDR2 reads SMNVEV (reference sequence). V lost 3 bases and J 4 bases, leaving 13 bases between the germline ends. CDR3 DNA: TGTGCCAGCAGTTTCGGCGGGGGCGGTTACGAGCAGTACTTC. Translating it yields CASSFGGGGYEQYF.

A single count supports this clone. This sequence joins TRBV29-1 and TRBJ1-1, with no clear D. Germline CDR1 is SQVTM and CDR2 is ANQGSEA. V was shortened by 3 bases and J by 0 bases, with 11 bases between the two germline ends. The CDR3 spans 14 residues. The CDR3 DNA reads as TGCAGCGTTGATAGGGAGAATTTGAACACTGAAGCTTTCTTT. It codes for CSVDRENLNTEAFF. Variable domain in full (rest from reference TRBV29-1 and TRBJ1-1): SAVISQKPSRDICQRGTSLTIQCQVDSQVTMMFWYRQQPGQSLTLIATANQGSEATYESGFVIDKFPISRPNLTFSTLTVSNMSPEDSSIYLCSVDRENLNTEAFFGQGTRLTVV.

This clone was counted only a few times. The rearrangement links TRBV7-6 to TRBJ1-4; D might be TRBD1 (5 bases). The CDR3 sequence is 19 residues long. V was cut by 1 base and J by 7 bases, with 25 bases left in between. Germline assignment: CDR1 SGHVS and CDR2 FNYEAQ. In DNA, the CDR3 is TGTGCCAGCAGCTTAGGCCAGGGATGGATAGTACCATTCATTGAAAAACTGTTTTTT. Its translation is CASSLGQGWIVPFIEKLFF.

This clone was counted between two and nine times. The V gene is TRBV4-1, the J gene TRBJ1-6, with D maybe TRBD1 (6 bases). This CDR3 is 17 amino acids long. Germline V gene data show CDR1 as MGHRA and CDR2 as YSYEKL. V was shortened by 1 base and J by 4 bases, with 14 bases between the two germline ends. The CDR3 loop reads CASSQVSHRAYNSPLHF. Written as DNA, the CDR3 is TGCGCCAGCAGCCAAGTTAGTCACAGGGCGTATAATTCACCCCTCCACTTT.